The 18 T cell receptor beta chains in this list originate from one sample, sequenced in a study of T cells in Graves' hyperthyroidism and ophthalmopathy. From RNA transcripts, TCR beta CDR3 regions were amplified. A set of HTBI primers served as the primers for a first-round RT-PCR of the TCR CDR3. TCRdb called the multiplex PCR reads again in MiXCR, with one record for every CDR3 protein. Seen here are a few hundred thousand distinct CDR3 sequences, 46% observed once, and the top ten hold roughly 7.7%. The sample consisted of peripheral blood or thyroid tissue (not recorded which). All receptors come from a woman younger than 30 with Graves' hyperthyroidism.

The chain recombines TRBV11-1 with TRBJ1-1, with 8 bases lining up with TRBD1. Germline lookup yields CDR1 SGHAT and CDR2 FQDESV (reference sequence). This CDR3 spans 14 amino acids. Losses at the gene ends were 1 base for V and 4 bases for J; bases not matched to a gene: 2. DNA for the CDR3: TGTGCCAGCAGCTTAGGGACAGGGTCCACTGAAGCTTTCTTT. Its protein is CASSLGTGSTEAFF.

This rearrangement joins TRBV2 to TRBJ2-5; TRBD1 matches 9 bases. The CDR3 sequence is 15 residues long. Looked up from germline, CDR1 is SNHLY and CDR2 is FYNNEI. The junction had 14 bases not matched to a gene; V was cut back by 10 bases and J by 5 bases. The CDR3 is CATQPTGGKGETQYF. The CDR3 DNA reads as TGTGCCACGCAGCCCACAGGGGGCAAGGGGGAGACCCAGTACTTC.

The chain couples TRBV18 to TRBJ2-7; no clear D gene. The germline V gene encodes CDR1 KGHSH and CDR2 LQKENI. CDR3 size: 12 residues. The V end was cut by 3 bases, the J end by 6 bases, with 9 bases between. The CDR3 DNA is TGTGCCAGCTCACCGGGCCAGCGCGAGCAGTACTTC. Amino acids: CASSPGQREQYF.

The chain employs TRBV2 and TRBJ1-1; perhaps TRBD1 as D (6 bases). The CDR3 is 15 residues long. Germline-derived CDR1 and CDR2 are SNHLY and FYNNEI. V lost 3 bases to trimming and J lost 5 bases, with 16 bases between them. CDR3 nucleotides: TGTGCCAGCAGTGACCCCCCGACAGGCGCTACTGAAGCTTTCTTT. Its translation: CASSDPPTGATEAFF.

The rearrangement joins TRBV25-1 to TRBJ2-5; 11 bases are a match to TRBD1. The trim removed 8 bases at V and 7 bases at J, leaving 6 bases unmatched. The germline CDR1 and CDR2 sequences are MGHDK and SYGVNS. The CDR3 loop spans 13 amino acids. The CDR3 sequence: CASGDRGLVTQYF. In DNA, the CDR3 is TGTGCCAGCGGGGACAGGGGGTTGGTGACCCAGTACTTC.

The chain joins TRBV19 to TRBJ1-1; TRBD1 aligns across 7 bases. V was clipped by 3 bases and J by 0 bases; unmatched bases: 7. CDR3 size: 16 residues. Germline V gene sequence: CDR1 LNHDA, CDR2 SQIVND (reference sequence). CDR3 in amino acids: CASSIRDRKLNTEAFF. The CDR3 DNA follows: TGTGCCAGTAGTATTAGGGACAGAAAACTGAACACTGAAGCTTTCTTT.

This clonotype was counted at least ten times. The chain links TRBV5-1 to TRBJ1-6, with no clear D. Germline V gene sequence: CDR1 SGHRS, CDR2 YFSETQ. The CDR3 length is 15 residues. Trimming shortened V by 0 bases and J by 8 bases, and 12 bases separated the two germline ends. CDR3 in amino acids: CASSLALRPYSPLHF. The CDR3 nucleotides read TGCGCCAGCAGCTTGGCCCTACGACCGTATTCACCCCTCCACTTT. Variable domain in full (rest from reference TRBV5-1 and TRBJ1-6): KAGVTQTPRYLIKTRGQQVTLSCSPISGHRSVSWYQQTPGQGLQFLFEYFSETQRNKGNFPGRFSGRQFSNSRSEMNVSTLELGDSALYLCASSLALRPYSPLHFGNGTRLTVT.

The chain has TRBV7-2 and TRBJ2-5; 9 bases match TRBD2. V shed 5 bases, J shed 1 base, and the junction held 8 bases outside the gene matches. This CDR3 contains 16 residues. Germline CDR1 SGHTA, CDR2 FQGNSA. The CDR3 sequence is CASSPSGVSTQETQYF. CDR3 DNA: TGTGCCAGCAGCCCTAGCGGGGTCTCTACCCAAGAGACCCAGTACTTC. Filled out from reference TRBV7-2 and TRBJ2-5, the complete variable domain reads GAGVSQSPSNKVTEKGKDVELRCDPISGHTALYWYRQSLGQGLEFLIYFQGNSAPDKSGLPSDRFSAERTGGSVSTLTIQRTQQEDSAVYLCASSPSGVSTQETQYFGPGTRLLVL.

This clonotype was counted at least ten times. The rearrangement joins TRBV4-1 to TRBJ2-7; D gene ambiguous. V lost 4 bases and J 3 bases, leaving 16 bases between the germline ends. The CDR3 contains 15 residues. Germline V gene sequence: CDR1 MGHRA, CDR2 YSYEKL. This CDR3 reads CASSRSKLVSYEQYF. The CDR3, as DNA: TGCGCCAGCAGCCGGTCAAAATTGGTAAGCTACGAGCAGTACTTC.

The chain has TRBV7-9 and TRBJ2-5, with D hard to call. CDR1 SEHNR and CDR2 FQNEAQ come from the germline V gene (reference sequence). The germline V and J ends were trimmed by 5 bases and 5 bases, with 15 bases remaining between them. This CDR3 has 14 residues. DNA for the CDR3: TGTGCCAGCAGCCAATCTGGAGAGGTGGAGACCCAGTACTTC. Its translation: CASSQSGEVETQYF.

This clonotype was found many times. This chain connects TRBV5-1 to TRBJ1-5; 7 bases are a match to TRBD1. The CDR3 has 15 residues. Germline CDR1 SGHRS, CDR2 YFSETQ. With V trimmed by 0 bases and J by 1 base, 1 base remained unmatched. Here the CDR3 DNA reads TGCGCCAGCAGCTTGGCCAGGGGGAGCAATCAGCCCCAGCATTTT. Amino acid sequence: CASSLARGSNQPQHF.

This clonotype occurred a few times. This chain uses TRBV7-9 with TRBJ2-1; D possibly matches TRBD1 or TRBD2 (5 bases each). This CDR3 is built from 13 residues. Trimming took 8 bases from V and 7 from J, leaving 15 bases between them. Germline V gene data show CDR1 as SEHNR and CDR2 as FQNEAQ (reference sequence). CDR3 bases: TGTGCCAGCTTCCTTGGGGGAAATAATGAGCAGTTCTTC. Its translation: CASFLGGNNEQFF.

This clonotype has a count of ten or more. The chain combines TRBV14 with TRBJ2-2; D is uncertain. The CDR3 runs to 13 residues. V lost 1 base and J 6 bases, leaving 6 bases between the germline ends. Looked up from germline, CDR1 is SGHDN and CDR2 is FVKESK. CDR3 sequence (DNA): TGTGCCAGCAGCCAAGGCCGGGCCGGGGAGCTGTTTTTT. It yields the protein CASSQGRAGELFF.

This clonotype has ten or more counts. This chain links TRBV20-1 with TRBJ2-7; 12 positions agree with TRBD1. Germline lookup yields CDR1 DFQATT and CDR2 SNEGSKA (reference sequence). V was clipped by 5 bases and J by 6 bases; unmatched bases: 5. CDR3 length equals 13 residues. CDR3 DNA: TGCAGTGCTCTGGGGACAGGGGGCACCGAGCAGTACTTC. Translation: CSALGTGGTEQYF.

To note about this clonotype: A much larger clone lies a single base off, so this may be a read error. Since the CDR3 does not end with the conserved phenylalanine or tryptophan, this likely comes from a read error. The rearrangement joins TRBV7-9 to TRBJ1-2; TRBD1 matches 9 bases. Germline CDR1 SEHNR, CDR2 FQNEAQ (reference sequence). V trimming: 8 bases; J trimming: 6 bases; junction bases outside the gene matches: 19. CDR3 length: 17 residues. This CDR3 is CASRPTGQGRWGNGYTL. CDR3 nucleotide sequence: TGTGCCAGCCGCCCTACGGGACAGGGCAGGTGGGGGAATGGCTACACCCTC.

This clonotype was seen repeatedly, ten times or more. CDR3 DNA: TGCAGTGCTAGAGATCACTTAGCGGCCCCGGGGGAGACCCAGTACTTC. Translation gives CSARDHLAAPGETQYF. This chain uses TRBV20-1 with TRBJ2-5; tentative D call: TRBD2 (6 bases). The CDR3 has 16 residues. The germline V and J ends were trimmed by 0 bases and 5 bases, with 19 bases remaining between them. In germline, CDR1 is DFQATT, CDR2 SNEGSKA (reference sequence).

J is TRBJ1-5 and V is TRBV20-1; D uncertain. Trimming shortened V by 3 bases and J by 0 bases, and 12 bases separated the two germline ends. Germline loops: CDR1 DFQATT, CDR2 SNEGSKA (reference sequence). The CDR3 runs to 15 residues. The CDR3 spells CSARSRGPSNQPQHF. The CDR3 bases are TGCAGTGCTAGGTCCCGGGGTCCTAGCAATCAGCCCCAGCATTTT.

This clonotype turned up a few times. Given a much more abundant clone one base away, this may be a read error. This chain uses TRBV19 with TRBJ1-1; D unresolved. The CDR3 has 13 residues. Per the germline V gene, CDR1 is LNHDA and CDR2 is SQIVND (reference sequence). The V end lost 3 bases, the J end lost 0 bases, and 5 bases lay between the germline ends. The CDR3 DNA reads as TGTGCCAGTAGTATGAACGTGAACACTGAAGCTTTCTTT. It encodes CASSMNVNTEAFF.